This is a list of T cell receptor beta chains from one sample in a study of T cell responses to AZD1222 COVID-19 vaccine. The table came from immunoSEQ multiplex PCR; TCRdb's copy has only in-frame clones and leaves some out. This sample has 130,000 or so clones, with roughly 84% found just once. Source: peripheral blood, taken 28 days after the second AZD1222 dose. These receptor sequences come from an adult who received the AZD1222 COVID-19 vaccine. The conserved cysteine and the conserved F or W are not part of the CDR3 here. D genes are given only for firm matches. Expanded clones are given a class, and other clones once, few, many or no size at all.

size: once
D: NA
V: TRBV5-6
CDR3: ASSLSGWTGNTIY

size: once
D: NA
V: TRBV19
CDR3: ASSPRGYDGYT

size: NA
D: TRBD1
V: TRBV6-2/TRBV6-3
CDR3: ASSYPIGQGGTPLH

size: few
D: TRBD1
V: TRBV4-3
CDR3: ASSHLLTGTLDSPLH

size: NA
D: NA
V: TRBV9
CDR3: ASSPQGIGVTEAF

size: NA
D: NA
V: TRBV18
CDR3: ASSPPSENSGNTIY

size: NA
D: NA
V: TRBV12-3/TRBV12-4
CDR3: ASIRESTDTQY

size: once
D: NA
V: TRBV24-1
CDR3: ATALGTEAF

size: NA
D: NA
V: TRBV16
CDR3: ASSQSTAGEQY

size: NA
D: NA
V: TRBV2
CDR3: ASTPDGQDQPQH

size: NA
D: NA
V: TRBV28
CDR3: ASSTRNYGYT

size: NA
D: NA
V: TRBV4-3
CDR3: ASSPQGGHEKLF

size: NA
D: TRBD2
V: TRBV29-1
CDR3: SVETGLAGGPGEQY

size: many
D: NA
V: TRBV6-1
CDR3: ASSEAAGLLF

size: once
D: NA
V: TRBV3-1/TRBV3-2
CDR3: ATWGGANTEAF

size: NA
D: TRBD1
V: TRBV3-1/TRBV3-2
CDR3: ASSGTANEKLF

size: NA
D: NA
V: TRBV5-1
CDR3: ASSFTGTEQY

size: NA
D: NA
V: TRBV7-2
CDR3: ASSFIHLETQY

size: NA
D: NA
V: TRBV28
CDR3: ASSLGGGYQPQH

size: NA
D: TRBD1
V: TRBV5-1
CDR3: ASSQRPGQGARSTEAF

size: NA
D: NA
V: TRBV6-5
CDR3: ASSYSMAYEQY

size: NA
D: TRBD1
V: TRBV2
CDR3: ASRVGQAQAGELF

size: NA
D: NA
V: TRBV2
CDR3: ASTTRGAGQPQH

size: NA
D: TRBD2
V: TRBV11-2
CDR3: ASSRPSGRGELF

size: NA
D: NA
V: TRBV6-5
CDR3: ASSFDGTNEKLF

size: NA
D: TRBD1
V: TRBV7-2
CDR3: ASSPRQGTDTEAF

size: NA
D: TRBD2
V: TRBV5-1
CDR3: ASSLPGLAGGFSYEQY

size: many
D: NA
V: TRBV2
CDR3: ASNRVPQGETQY

size: NA
D: TRBD1
V: TRBV10-3
CDR3: AISEPRTGGGEQY

size: NA
D: TRBD1
V: TRBV4-1
CDR3: ASSHGTGDQPQH

size: few
D: NA
V: TRBV11-2
CDR3: ASSLEPRSNQPQH

size: NA
D: TRBD1
V: TRBV3-1/TRBV3-2
CDR3: ASSQDFGDRNHGELF

size: NA
D: NA
V: TRBV29-1
CDR3: SAGTPGGNTEAF

size: NA
D: NA
V: TRBV7-2
CDR3: ASSRGGRNSPLH

size: NA
D: NA
V: TRBV6-5
CDR3: ASTPSQDDKAF

size: NA
D: TRBD1
V: TRBV25-1
CDR3: ASSESGTGNQPQH

size: NA
D: TRBD1
V: TRBV18
CDR3: ASSPTSGTGSEKLF

size: NA
D: NA
V: TRBV15
CDR3: ATSRGRGAAGSNSPLH

size: NA
D: NA
V: TRBV21-1
CDR3: ASSHLQMANEKLF

size: NA
D: NA
V: TRBV7-9
CDR3: ASISMGSGELF

size: NA
D: NA
V: TRBV9
CDR3: ASSVDNGFYGYT

size: NA
D: NA
V: TRBV19
CDR3: ASSLQGQPQH

size: once
D: TRBD1
V: TRBV2
CDR3: ASSGQGTNYGYT

size: NA
D: NA
V: TRBV11-2
CDR3: ASSYEFYNEQF

size: NA
D: NA
V: TRBV7-2
CDR3: ASSLASRVSGANVLT

size: NA
D: TRBD2
V: TRBV7-8
CDR3: ASSLEVVGAAGGYDEQY

size: NA
D: NA
V: TRBV30
CDR3: AWSVTGNYGYT

size: NA
D: NA
V: TRBV12-3/TRBV12-4
CDR3: ASSLFHNEQF

size: NA
D: NA
V: TRBV5-8
CDR3: ASGLGSGANVLT

size: NA
D: TRBD1
V: TRBV9
CDR3: ASSVGDSRTEAF

size: few
D: NA
V: TRBV30
CDR3: AWRLDNEQF

size: NA
D: TRBD1
V: TRBV7-8
CDR3: ASSLFGQVTNQPQH

size: NA
D: NA
V: TRBV18
CDR3: ASSRLKGAGELF

size: NA
D: NA
V: TRBV9
CDR3: ASSANTGNTEAF

size: NA
D: NA
V: TRBV10-3
CDR3: AISGTYEQY

size: NA
D: NA
V: TRBV9
CDR3: ASSVRDISYEQY

size: NA
D: NA
V: TRBV7-9
CDR3: ASSAVPGGTEAF

size: few
D: NA
V: TRBV27
CDR3: ASSPQGGQLEAQY